Listed below are T cell receptor beta chains from one sample, sequenced in a study of T cell responses to AZD1222 COVID-19 vaccine. Profiled with immunoSEQ multiplex PCR; TCRdb holds only in-frame clones, not every one. The table includes roughly 120,000 clones, about 90% detected once. Here the sequenced sample was peripheral blood, taken on day 0 of AZD1222 vaccination. These receptors all stem from an adult in good health. Each CDR3 is given with its conserved first and last residue. D genes are given only for firm matches. Rows may omit the clone size; those that give it use once, few, many or a size class.

clone size	J gene	D gene	V gene	CDR3 protein	CDR3 DNA
-	TRBJ2-7	-	TRBV19	CASSIGVGLYEQYF	TGTGCCAGTAGTATAGGTGTAGGGTTGTACGAGCAGTACTTC
-	TRBJ1-1	-	TRBV29-1	CSFDRTSTEAFF	TGCAGCTTTGACAGAACTAGCACTGAAGCTTTCTTT
-	TRBJ1-4	-	TRBV15	CATSRRPSPQKFEKLFF	TGTGCCACCAGCAGAAGACCGTCGCCCCAGAAATTTGAAAAACTGTTTTTT
once	TRBJ2-7	-	TRBV9	CASSPLEGSGSGEQYF	TGTGCCAGCAGCCCTTTGGAGGGGAGTGGCTCTGGCGAGCAGTACTTC
-	TRBJ1-5	TRBD1	TRBV27	CASRITGASNQPQHF	TGTGCCAGCAGGATTACAGGGGCGAGCAATCAGCCCCAGCATTTT
-	TRBJ1-6	-	TRBV5-5	CASSRNGPRAGLRSSPLHF	TGTGCCAGCAGCCGAAACGGCCCCCGCGCAGGGTTGCGGAGTTCACCCCTCCACTTT
-	TRBJ2-2	-	TRBV28	CASSLTGNTGELFF	TGTGCCAGCAGTTTAACGGGGAACACCGGGGAGCTGTTTTTT
-	TRBJ2-7	TRBD2	TRBV9	CASSPNLAGNYEQYF	TGTGCCAGCAGCCCGAACCTAGCGGGTAACTACGAGCAGTACTTC
few	TRBJ2-3	TRBD2	TRBV4-3	CASSPSPSGRGTDTQYF	TGCGCCAGCAGCCCATCCCCTAGCGGGAGGGGCACAGATACGCAGTATTTT
-	TRBJ2-7	-	TRBV5-1	CASSLDTPYEQYF	TGCGCCAGCAGCTTGGACACCCCCTACGAGCAGTACTTC
few	TRBJ2-7	-	TRBV5-6	CASSFGLGSYEQYF	TGTGCCAGCAGCTTCGGGCTAGGCTCCTACGAGCAGTACTTC
once	TRBJ1-2	-	TRBV3-1/TRBV3-2	CASSQDMTPYGYTF	TGTGCCAGCAGCCAAGATATGACACCTTATGGCTACACCTTC
-	TRBJ2-5	-	TRBV5-4	CASSFELGAGEEETQYF	TGTGCCAGCAGCTTCGAACTGGGGGCGGGGGAGGAAGAGACCCAGTACTTC
few	TRBJ2-7	-	TRBV28	CASSSGTGGEQYF	TGTGCCAGCAGTTCCGGGACCGGGGGCGAGCAGTACTTC
-	TRBJ1-2	-	TRBV6-5	CASSYLGSSALGGYTF	TGTGCCAGCAGTTACTTAGGCAGTTCTGCCTTAGGTGGCTACACCTTC
-	TRBJ1-1	-	TRBV7-6	CASSSRTAKNTEAFF	TGTGCCAGCAGCTCCCGGACAGCAAAGAACACTGAAGCTTTCTTT
-	TRBJ2-3	-	TRBV27	CASTAIRQGITGTQYF	TGTGCCAGCACCGCGATTCGGCAGGGAATCACGGGTACGCAGTATTTT
-	TRBJ1-4	TRBD1	TRBV6-4	CASSRDRDEKLFF	TGTGCCAGCTCCCGGGACAGGGATGAAAAACTGTTTTTT
-	TRBJ2-3	-	TRBV6-5	CASREGYLSATQYF	TGTGCCAGCAGGGAGGGGTATCTTTCGGCTACGCAGTATTTT
-	TRBJ2-7	-	TRBV2	CASSKQGYEQYF	TGTGCCAGCAGCAAACAGGGCTACGAGCAGTACTTC
-	TRBJ2-7	TRBD1	TRBV5-5	CASSLTGLDDEQYF	TGTGCCAGCAGTCTGACAGGGCTTGACGACGAGCAGTACTTC
-	TRBJ2-7	TRBD1	TRBV10-3	CAISERDRVYEQYF	TGTGCCATCAGTGAGAGGGACAGAGTCTACGAGCAGTACTTC
-	TRBJ2-7	TRBD2	TRBV9	CASSPSVGTSAYEQYF	TGTGCCAGCAGCCCATCCGTAGGGACTAGTGCCTACGAGCAGTACTTC
-	TRBJ2-7	TRBD2	TRBV4-1	CASSHRSSAIAGRTYEQYF	TGCGCCAGCAGCCATCGCTCCTCAGCTATAGCGGGGCGAACCTACGAGCAGTACTTC
-	TRBJ1-4	-	TRBV6-5	CASSYFRNPNEKLFF	TGTGCCAGCAGTTACTTTCGGAATCCTAATGAAAAACTGTTTTTT
-	TRBJ2-3	-	TRBV5-5	CASSLGAVTDTQYF	TGTGCCAGCAGCTTGGGAGCGGTCACGGATACGCAGTATTTT
-	TRBJ1-5	TRBD1	TRBV19	CASSFAGGGNQPQHF	TGTGCCAGTAGTTTTGCAGGGGGCGGGAATCAGCCCCAGCATTTT
-	TRBJ1-2	-	TRBV9	CASSVASGNMRGYTF	TGTGCCAGCAGCGTAGCCTCCGGCAATATGCGGGGCTACACCTTC
-	TRBJ1-1	TRBD1	TRBV29-1	CSVQNRDRITHREAFF	TGCAGCGTTCAAAACCGGGACAGGATTACCCACCGTGAAGCTTTCTTT
-	TRBJ2-7	TRBD1	TRBV4-2	CASSRGQGNDEQYF	TGTGCCAGCAGCCGTGGACAGGGGAATGACGAGCAGTACTTC
-	TRBJ1-5	-	TRBV19	CASSTPPGTGLDQPQHF	TGTGCCAGTAGTACGCCCCCCGGAACAGGGTTGGACCAGCCCCAGCATTTT
few	TRBJ1-4	-	TRBV4-2	CASSQVSGPLKTNEKLFF	TGTGCCAGCAGCCAAGTTTCGGGCCCACTAAAAACTAATGAAAAACTGTTTTTT
-	TRBJ1-3	-	TRBV5-4	CASSPKTAPGNTIYF	TGTGCCAGCAGCCCTAAGACCGCTCCGGGAAACACCATATATTTT
-	TRBJ2-7	TRBD1	TRBV4-1	CASSHGQGPAYEQYF	TGCGCCAGCAGCCACGGACAGGGGCCCGCCTACGAGCAGTACTTC
-	TRBJ2-1	-	TRBV28	CASSLASNEQFF	TGTGCCAGCAGTTTAGCTTCCAATGAGCAGTTCTTC
-	TRBJ2-6	-	TRBV19	CASSIDSGSGANVLTF	TGTGCCAGTAGTATCGATTCAGGGTCGGGAGCCAACGTCCTGACTTTC
-	TRBJ2-3	TRBD1	TRBV9	CASSPEGAPTDTQYF	TGTGCCAGCAGCCCTGAGGGGGCCCCCACAGATACGCAGTATTTT
-	TRBJ1-2	-	TRBV4-1	CASSQDLTTNYGYTF	TGCGCCAGCAGCCAAGATTTAACGACTAACTATGGCTACACCTTC
-	TRBJ2-2	TRBD2	TRBV4-3	CASSQDSVGREVTGELFF	TGCGCCAGCAGCCAAGATAGTGTGGGGCGGGAGGTCACCGGGGAGCTGTTTTTT
-	TRBJ2-3	TRBD2	TRBV6-1	CASSELAGGPDTQYF	TGTGCCAGCAGTGAACTAGCGGGGGGGCCAGATACGCAGTATTTT
once	TRBJ2-5	TRBD2	TRBV2	CASRGGPSETQYF	TGTGCCAGCCGGGGGGGGCCTTCGGAGACCCAGTACTTC
-	TRBJ2-1	TRBD1	TRBV13	CASSSRTGGNEQFF	TGTGCCAGCAGCTCCAGGACAGGGGGGAATGAGCAGTTCTTC
-	TRBJ2-7	-	TRBV7-2	CASSLAASTGTYEQYF	TGTGCCAGCAGCTTAGCTGCGTCGACTGGAACCTACGAGCAGTACTTC
-	TRBJ1-6	-	TRBV7-8	CASSLVVPSGYSPLHF	TGTGCCAGCAGCTTAGTGGTCCCGAGTGGATATTCACCCCTCCACTTT
few	TRBJ1-1	-	TRBV27	CASSYYSMSEAFF	TGTGCCAGCAGTTATTACAGCATGTCTGAAGCTTTCTTT
-	TRBJ2-3	-	TRBV9	CASSVGRWDPDTQYF	TGTGCCAGCAGCGTAGGCAGGTGGGACCCAGATACGCAGTATTTT
-	TRBJ2-3	TRBD2	TRBV19	CASSRATSGARDTQYF	TGTGCCAGTAGTAGGGCGACTAGCGGGGCCAGAGATACGCAGTATTTT
-	TRBJ1-2	TRBD1	TRBV14	CASSRSGGRGGYTF	TGTGCCAGCAGCCGATCAGGGGGACGTGGTGGCTACACCTTC
-	TRBJ2-3	-	TRBV12-5	CASGLVQDGASTDTQYF	TGTGCTAGTGGTTTGGTACAAGACGGTGCTAGCACAGATACGCAGTATTTT
-	TRBJ2-7	-	TRBV6-1	CASSEVASASYEQYF	TGTGCCAGCAGTGAAGTAGCTAGCGCGTCCTACGAGCAGTACTTC
-	TRBJ2-1	TRBD2	TRBV13	CASSSTGTSGSYEQFF	TGTGCCAGCAGCAGCACCGGGACTAGCGGGAGTTATGAGCAGTTCTTC
-	TRBJ1-3	-	TRBV2	CASNPRGRADTIYF	TGTGCCAGCAACCCCAGGGGACGCGCGGACACCATATATTTT
once	TRBJ1-3	-	TRBV13	CASSLGSGGGNTIYF	TGTGCCAGCAGCTTAGGTTCGGGCGGGGGAAACACCATATATTTT
-	TRBJ1-6	-	TRBV5-1	CASSLSTGISYNSPLHF	TGCGCCAGCAGCTTGTCAACAGGGATATCCTATAATTCACCCCTCCACTTT
-	TRBJ2-3	-	TRBV7-2	CASSSLSSTDTQYF	TGTGCCAGCAGCTCTCTCTCTAGCACAGATACGCAGTATTTT
-	TRBJ2-2	TRBD2	TRBV7-6	CASSARTSGGAWTGELFF	TGTGCCAGCAGCGCCCGGACTAGCGGGGGGGCGTGGACCGGGGAGCTGTTTTTT
-	TRBJ1-1	-	TRBV4-3	CASSHRGGTEAFF	TGCGCCAGCAGCCATAGGGGAGGAACTGAAGCTTTCTTT
-	TRBJ2-4	-	TRBV5-5	CASTPSWGLNIQYF	TGTGCCAGCACCCCCTCCTGGGGGTTGAACATTCAGTACTTC